This T cell receptor beta chain derives from a study of T cell responses to AZD1222 COVID-19 vaccine. Whole-study results and caveats: None of the repertoires were sampled until the peak T cell response had passed.

Here immunoSEQ multiplex PCR was the method, and the copy in TCRdb shows in-frame clones only, minus some. Of about 96,000 clones listed, 90% were seen once; the top ten hold approximately 27%. The CDR3 spans 13 residues. Germline V lookup: CDR1 MNHEY, CDR2 SVGAGI. Trimming took off 8 bases at V and 7 bases at J, with 15 bases between the two ends. On this clone itself: Its antigen is unknown.

This TCR derives from an adult in good health. The J gene is TRBJ1-5, the V gene TRBV6-5, with D possibly TRBD1 on 5 matching bases. Sequenced material: peripheral blood, taken on day 0 of AZD1222 vaccination. This chain's CDR3 is CASRPGWGQPQHF. The CDR3 DNA sequence: TGTGCCAGCCGACCAGGTTGGGGCCAGCCCCAGCATTTT.